This TCR beta chain came from a study of shared clonotypes between healthy human individuals. Terminally differentiated effector memory CD45RA+ cells were left out of the naive CD8 fraction, which was CD45RO-negative and positively selected for CCR7. Method: immunoSEQ multiplex PCR; TCRdb's copy keeps in-frame clones and lacks some. The sample has some 2.1 million clones, just under 95% seen once; the top ten hold around 1.1%. This sequence originates from a man aged 18 to 35 in good health. Sequencing was carried out using naive CD8+ T cells sorted from blood.

This CDR3 is CASSLYGGESSYNEQFF. The CDR3, as DNA: TGTGCCAGCAGCTTATACGGAGGGGAGAGCTCCTACAATGAGCAGTTCTTC. V and J are TRBV7-6 and TRBJ2-1, with D possibly being TRBD2 (6 bases). This CDR3 contains 17 residues. Trimming pared 2 bases from V and 0 bases from J, leaving 14 bases between. Germline V lookup: CDR1 SGHVS, CDR2 FNYEAQ.